These T cell receptor beta chains were read from a single sample in a study of blood T cell repertoires in COVID-19. Sequenced by immunoSEQ multiplex PCR; TCRdb stores in-frame clones only, minus some. The data hold approximately 300,000 clones, with 85% observed a single time. The source material was PBMCs or T cells enriched from blood (not recorded which). These receptors were obtained from a woman between 25 and 40 years old who had been exposed to COVID-19. Each CDR3 is given with its conserved first and last residue. The order of the fields is V gene, D gene, clone size, J gene, CDR3 DNA, CDR3 protein. D genes are given only for firm matches. Some rows mark clone size as missing; the rest say once, few, many or name a class of expanded clone.

V gene: TRBV5-5
D gene: TRBD1
clone size: .
J gene: TRBJ1-2
CDR3 DNA: TGTGCCAGCAGCTTGGGGGTGACAGGGGACTATGGCTACACCTTC
CDR3 protein: CASSLGVTGDYGYTF

V gene: TRBV27
D gene: .
clone size: .
J gene: TRBJ1-2
CDR3 DNA: TGTGCCAGCAGGAACAGGGAAACTACCTATGGCTACACCTTC
CDR3 protein: CASRNRETTYGYTF

V gene: TRBV18
D gene: .
clone size: .
J gene: TRBJ2-7
CDR3 DNA: TGTGCCAGCTCTCCCTCGGAGAGCTTGTACTTC
CDR3 protein: CASSPSESLYF

V gene: TRBV28
D gene: TRBD1
clone size: .
J gene: TRBJ1-2
CDR3 DNA: TGTGCCAGCAGGAGGACAGGGGAGAACTATGGCTACACCTTC
CDR3 protein: CASRRTGENYGYTF

V gene: TRBV7-2
D gene: TRBD2
clone size: .
J gene: TRBJ2-5
CDR3 DNA: TGTGCCAGCAGCTCGACGACTAGCGGGGGCTGGGGGACCCAGTACTTC
CDR3 protein: CASSSTTSGGWGTQYF

V gene: TRBV19
D gene: .
clone size: .
J gene: TRBJ1-5
CDR3 DNA: TGTGCCAGTAGTATTTTCCAGGGCCGCAATCAGCCCCAGCATTTT
CDR3 protein: CASSIFQGRNQPQHF

V gene: TRBV27
D gene: .
clone size: .
J gene: TRBJ1-5
CDR3 DNA: TGTGCCAGCAGTCGGGCAGGGGTAACGGCCCAGCATTTT
CDR3 protein: CASSRAGVTAQHF

V gene: TRBV30
D gene: TRBD1
clone size: .
J gene: TRBJ1-5
CDR3 DNA: TGTGCCTGGAGTGGGGACAGGCTTAGCAATCAGCCCCAGCATTTT
CDR3 protein: CAWSGDRLSNQPQHF

V gene: TRBV7-9
D gene: .
clone size: .
J gene: TRBJ1-1
CDR3 DNA: TGTGCCAGCAACAGATTTTACACTGAAGCTTTCTTT
CDR3 protein: CASNRFYTEAFF

V gene: TRBV5-4
D gene: .
clone size: .
J gene: TRBJ2-7
CDR3 DNA: TGTGCCAGCAGTGTAGAACTGGACTTTGGCGAGCAGTACTTC
CDR3 protein: CASSVELDFGEQYF

V gene: TRBV7-2
D gene: TRBD2
clone size: .
J gene: TRBJ2-7
CDR3 DNA: TGTGCCAGCAGTTCAGGGGGACTGGGTGCTAGCGGGAGTTACGAGCAGTACTTC
CDR3 protein: CASSSGGLGASGSYEQYF

V gene: TRBV7-9
D gene: .
clone size: .
J gene: TRBJ1-5
CDR3 DNA: TGTGCCAGCAGCTTAGGTCCGGGCAATCAGCCCCAGCATTTT
CDR3 protein: CASSLGPGNQPQHF

V gene: TRBV1
D gene: .
clone size: once
J gene: TRBJ2-1
CDR3 DNA: TGCACCAGCAGCCGGGACTTCCACAATGAGCAGTTCTTC
CDR3 protein: CTSSRDFHNEQFF

V gene: TRBV24-1
D gene: TRBD1
clone size: .
J gene: TRBJ2-5
CDR3 DNA: TGTGCCACCAGTGACAGACAGGGGCGGGAGACCCAGTACTTC
CDR3 protein: CATSDRQGRETQYF

V gene: TRBV5-1
D gene: .
clone size: .
J gene: TRBJ2-2
CDR3 DNA: TGCGCCAGCAGCCAACAGGGCCCAAGAGGGACCGGGGAGCTGTTTTTT
CDR3 protein: CASSQQGPRGTGELFF

V gene: TRBV11-3
D gene: .
clone size: .
J gene: TRBJ2-3
CDR3 DNA: TGTGCCAGCAGCTTCTCGTCGCGCCGTGTCACAGATACGCAGTATTTT
CDR3 protein: CASSFSSRRVTDTQYF

V gene: TRBV1
D gene: .
clone size: .
J gene: TRBJ2-1
CDR3 DNA: TGCACCAGCAGCCAGTGCCTTATTAGCGAGCAGTTCTTC
CDR3 protein: CTSSQCLISEQFF

V gene: TRBV6-5
D gene: TRBD1
clone size: .
J gene: TRBJ1-4
CDR3 DNA: TGTGCCAGCAGGCAGGGGGTTGGCGAAAAACTGTTTTTT
CDR3 protein: CASRQGVGEKLFF

V gene: TRBV10-3
D gene: .
clone size: .
J gene: TRBJ2-7
CDR3 DNA: TGTGCCATCAGTGATCCCCGGGACATCTCCTACGAGCAGTACTTC
CDR3 protein: CAISDPRDISYEQYF

V gene: TRBV7-9
D gene: TRBD1
clone size: .
J gene: TRBJ1-4
CDR3 DNA: TGTGCCAGCAGCCCGGGGACAGGGCACGATGAAAAACTGTTTTTT
CDR3 protein: CASSPGTGHDEKLFF

V gene: TRBV6-5
D gene: .
clone size: .
J gene: TRBJ1-3
CDR3 DNA: TGTGCCAGCAGCCTCGACAGGTTCTCTGGAAACACCATATATTTT
CDR3 protein: CASSLDRFSGNTIYF

V gene: TRBV21-1
D gene: .
clone size: .
J gene: TRBJ1-2
CDR3 DNA: TGTGCCAGCAGCAAAGGTCCGCACAGCAAAAGCAATAATCGCTACACCTTC
CDR3 protein: CASSKGPHSKSNNRYTF

V gene: TRBV7-9
D gene: .
clone size: .
J gene: TRBJ2-1
CDR3 DNA: TGTGCCAGCAGCTTAGGCAGGGTTGAAAATGAGCAGTTCTTC
CDR3 protein: CASSLGRVENEQFF

V gene: TRBV7-9
D gene: TRBD1
clone size: .
J gene: TRBJ2-3
CDR3 DNA: TGTGCCAGCAGTTTTGGACAGGGCGTAGATACGCAGTATTTT
CDR3 protein: CASSFGQGVDTQYF

V gene: TRBV5-8
D gene: .
clone size: .
J gene: TRBJ1-5
CDR3 DNA: TGTGCCAGCAGCTTGGTAGGGGTGGCTGGGAATCAGCCCCAGCATTTT
CDR3 protein: CASSLVGVAGNQPQHF

V gene: TRBV9
D gene: .
clone size: .
J gene: TRBJ2-5
CDR3 DNA: TGTGCCAGCAGCGTAGATGAGACTAGTAGTTCCCAGGAGACCCAGTACTTC
CDR3 protein: CASSVDETSSSQETQYF

V gene: TRBV7-3
D gene: .
clone size: once
J gene: TRBJ2-2
CDR3 DNA: TGTGCCAGCAGCGACGGACTGGTAACGAACACCGGGGAGCTGTTTTTT
CDR3 protein: CASSDGLVTNTGELFF

V gene: TRBV7-2
D gene: .
clone size: once
J gene: TRBJ2-5
CDR3 DNA: TGTGCCAGCAGCCTCGTAAGGGGGGAGACCCAGTACTTC
CDR3 protein: CASSLVRGETQYF